Listed below are T cell receptor beta chains from one sample, sequenced in a study of cytomegalovirus exposure and HLA in healthy donors. Produced via immunoSEQ multiplex PCR; TCRdb's table is partial and in-frame only. The sample has over 150,000 clones; approximately 72% are singletons. Input material: PBMCs. The receptors stem from a young man in good health and CMV-seronegative. CDR3s include the opening cysteine and the closing phenylalanine or tryptophan. The D gene is left open where the match is weak. Rows may omit the clone size; those that give it use once, few, many or a size class.

clone_size: NA
d_call: NA
v_call: TRBV29-1
j_call: TRBJ1-1
cdr3_aa: CSVVYTMRGTEAFF
cdr3_nt: TGCAGCGTTGTGTACACTATGCGGGGCACTGAAGCTTTCTTT

clone_size: NA
d_call: TRBD1
v_call: TRBV10-3
j_call: TRBJ1-1
cdr3_aa: CAISEEGARTEAFF
cdr3_nt: TGTGCCATCAGTGAAGAGGGGGCTAGGACTGAAGCTTTCTTT

clone_size: NA
d_call: NA
v_call: TRBV7-8
j_call: TRBJ1-5
cdr3_aa: CASSFQLAGYSNQPQHF
cdr3_nt: TGTGCCAGCAGCTTCCAATTGGCAGGTTATAGCAATCAGCCCCAGCATTTT

clone_size: NA
d_call: NA
v_call: TRBV4-1
j_call: TRBJ2-2
cdr3_aa: CASSQGRGISNTGELFF
cdr3_nt: TGCGCCAGCAGCCAAGGGAGAGGGATTTCGAACACCGGGGAGCTGTTTTTT

clone_size: NA
d_call: NA
v_call: TRBV30
j_call: TRBJ1-5
cdr3_aa: CAWNYGNQPQHF
cdr3_nt: TGTGCCTGGAACTATGGCAATCAGCCCCAGCATTTT

clone_size: NA
d_call: NA
v_call: TRBV28
j_call: TRBJ1-5
cdr3_aa: CASSLIFSGVQPQHF
cdr3_nt: TGTGCCAGCAGTTTAATTTTCTCGGGGGTGCAGCCCCAGCATTTT

clone_size: once
d_call: NA
v_call: TRBV6-5
j_call: TRBJ2-7
cdr3_aa: CASSYSTGANYEQYF
cdr3_nt: TGTGCCAGCAGTTACTCAACAGGAGCTAACTACGAGCAGTACTTC

clone_size: once
d_call: TRBD2
v_call: TRBV27
j_call: TRBJ2-3
cdr3_aa: CASSLEPARLSASGSQAGTQYF
cdr3_nt: TGTGCCAGCAGTTTAGAGCCCGCGCGGCTCTCGGCTAGCGGGTCCCAGGCGGGTACGCAGTATTTT

clone_size: NA
d_call: NA
v_call: TRBV7-8
j_call: TRBJ1-5
cdr3_aa: CASTPGGAWQPQHF
cdr3_nt: TGTGCCAGCACCCCGGGGGGGGCCTGGCAGCCCCAGCATTTT

clone_size: NA
d_call: NA
v_call: TRBV5-6
j_call: TRBJ2-3
cdr3_aa: CASSLARGQISDTQYF
cdr3_nt: TGTGCCAGCAGCCTCGCTCGAGGACAGATCTCGGATACGCAGTATTTT

clone_size: NA
d_call: TRBD2
v_call: TRBV29-1
j_call: TRBJ2-4
cdr3_aa: CSVSGGENSQYF
cdr3_nt: TGCAGCGTTAGCGGGGGGGAGAACAGTCAGTACTTC

clone_size: NA
d_call: TRBD1
v_call: TRBV13
j_call: TRBJ1-4
cdr3_aa: CASSLRAGQGGEKLFF
cdr3_nt: TGTGCCAGCAGCCTAAGGGCGGGACAGGGGGGTGAAAAACTGTTTTTT

clone_size: NA
d_call: TRBD1
v_call: TRBV4-3
j_call: TRBJ1-3
cdr3_aa: CASSPGGSGNTIYF
cdr3_nt: TGCGCCAGCAGCCCAGGGGGCTCTGGAAACACCATATATTTT

clone_size: few
d_call: TRBD2
v_call: TRBV9
j_call: TRBJ2-7
cdr3_aa: CASSGGGGAEDYEQYF
cdr3_nt: TGTGCCAGCAGCGGGGGGGGAGGGGCGGAGGACTACGAGCAGTACTTC

clone_size: NA
d_call: NA
v_call: TRBV6-5
j_call: TRBJ1-1
cdr3_aa: CASTAGKRAFF
cdr3_nt: TGTGCCAGCACGGCAGGGAAGCGAGCTTTCTTT

clone_size: few
d_call: TRBD1
v_call: TRBV29-1
j_call: TRBJ2-3
cdr3_aa: CSVDDRGTSDTQYF
cdr3_nt: TGCAGCGTCGACGACAGGGGAACGTCTGATACGCAGTATTTT

clone_size: NA
d_call: TRBD1
v_call: TRBV19
j_call: TRBJ1-2
cdr3_aa: CASSIAWAGTENGYTF
cdr3_nt: TGTGCCAGTAGTATAGCTTGGGCCGGGACAGAGAATGGCTACACCTTC

clone_size: NA
d_call: TRBD1
v_call: TRBV30
j_call: TRBJ1-2
cdr3_aa: CAWSDRGTGGYTF
cdr3_nt: TGTGCCTGGAGTGACAGGGGAACGGGTGGCTACACCTTC

clone_size: NA
d_call: NA
v_call: TRBV5-1
j_call: TRBJ1-2
cdr3_aa: CASSPDNLNYGYTF
cdr3_nt: TGCGCCAGCAGCCCGGACAACCTTAACTATGGCTACACCTTC

clone_size: NA
d_call: NA
v_call: TRBV12-5
j_call: TRBJ2-6
cdr3_aa: CASAVSGANGLTF
cdr3_nt: TGTGCTAGTGCCGTCAGTGGGGCCAACGGCCTGACTTTC

clone_size: NA
d_call: NA
v_call: TRBV29-1
j_call: TRBJ2-7
cdr3_aa: CSVAAERDYEQYF
cdr3_nt: TGCAGCGTTGCCGCAGAGAGGGACTACGAGCAGTACTTC

clone_size: NA
d_call: NA
v_call: TRBV21-1
j_call: TRBJ1-1
cdr3_aa: CASSKPWEGHTEAFF
cdr3_nt: TGTGCCAGCAGCAAGCCCTGGGAGGGACACACTGAAGCTTTCTTT

clone_size: NA
d_call: NA
v_call: TRBV6-4
j_call: TRBJ2-3
cdr3_aa: CASSDDRSGGDTQYF
cdr3_nt: TGTGCCAGCAGTGACGATCGAAGCGGTGGGGATACGCAGTATTTT

clone_size: NA
d_call: NA
v_call: TRBV28
j_call: TRBJ1-5
cdr3_aa: CASRTGLNQPQHF
cdr3_nt: TGTGCCAGCAGGACAGGTCTCAATCAGCCCCAGCATTTT

clone_size: few
d_call: TRBD1
v_call: TRBV29-1
j_call: TRBJ1-1
cdr3_aa: CSVVDGTGTEAFF
cdr3_nt: TGCAGCGTTGTGGACGGGACAGGGACTGAAGCTTTCTTT